What follows are 16 T cell receptor beta chains derived from one specimen sequenced in a study of T-cell reconstitution after alpha-beta-depleted transplantation in children. Molecular barcoding with unique molecular identifiers was used for the TCRbeta library. Each CDR3 protein is one row after TCRdb ran MiXCR on the PCR reads. The sample lists 300,000 to 400,000 distinct CDR3 sequences, around 25% occurring once. The sequenced sample was PBMCs, mostly from graft donor cells, obtained 180 days after TCRalphabeta/CD19-depleted stem cell transplant. These receptors were collected from a male patient younger than 18 who had a stem cell transplant for acute lymphoblastic leukemia, so the T cells may come from the graft donor.

This chain joins TRBV20-1 and TRBJ2-5; D gene uncertain. Germline CDR1 is DFQATT and CDR2 is SNEGSKA (reference sequence). This CDR3 comprises 14 residues. V was cut by 0 bases and J by 3 bases, with 11 bases left in between. The CDR3: CSAREGTAKETQYF. The CDR3 coding sequence is TGCAGTGCTAGAGAGGGCACGGCGAAAGAGACCCAGTACTTC.

The chain recombines TRBV11-2 with TRBJ1-2, with 8 bases aligning to TRBD1. Looked up from germline, CDR1 is SGHAT and CDR2 is FQNNGV. Losses at the gene ends were 5 bases for V and 8 bases for J; bases not matched to a gene: 7. The CDR3 length is 13 residues. The CDR3 sequence: CASSPDRGRGYTF. CDR3 DNA sequence: TGTGCCAGCAGCCCCGACAGGGGTAGGGGCTACACCTTC.

The CDR3 sequence is CASSFRPTGFSSYNEQFF. The CDR3, as DNA: TGTGCCAGCAGCTTTCGCCCCACAGGTTTTAGCTCCTACAATGAGCAGTTCTTC. The chain links TRBV7-7 to TRBJ2-1; tentatively, D is TRBD1 (5 bases). V was clipped by 3 bases and J by 0 bases, with 18 bases between them. The CDR3 is 18 residues long. Germline V CDR1 and CDR2: SSHAT, FNYEAQ (reference sequence).

In its sample, this clonotype was seen a few times. This chain joins TRBV5-1 and TRBJ2-1; 7 bases map to TRBD2. The V gene's germline CDR1 is SGHRS and CDR2 YFSETQ. V was pared by 3 bases and J by 3 bases, with 12 bases of the junction left unmatched. The length of the CDR3 is 17 residues. CDR3 sequence: CASSSTTVASGYNEQFF. For the CDR3, the DNA is TGCGCCAGCAGCTCCACCACTGTGGCTAGCGGCTACAATGAGCAGTTCTTC.

This clonotype turned up a few times. This sequence joins TRBV20-1 and TRBJ2-3; no reliable D call. Germline V lookup: CDR1 DFQATT, CDR2 SNEGSKA (reference sequence). V gave up 3 bases and J gave up 0 bases, with 19 bases separating them. This CDR3 has 17 residues. CDR3 in DNA: TGCAGTGCTAGGGCATACTTAGCCACCTTTAGCACAGATACGCAGTATTTT. Amino acid sequence: CSARAYLATFSTDTQYF.

J is TRBJ1-5 and V is TRBV25-1, with unresolved D. The CDR3 loop spans 16 amino acids. V gave up 1 base and J gave up 2 bases, with 12 bases separating them. In germline, CDR1 is MGHDK, CDR2 SYGVNS. The CDR3 sequence: CASSEFLGTGNQPQHF. The CDR3 DNA sequence: TGTGCCAGCAGTGAATTTTTAGGAACCGGCAATCAGCCCCAGCATTTT.

The chain combines TRBV7-6 with TRBJ2-3; TRBD2 is a possible D gene (5 bases). The V end was cut by 1 base, the J end by 1 base, with 9 bases between. This CDR3 spans 15 amino acids. Germline V gene data show CDR1 as SGHVS and CDR2 as FNYEAQ. The CDR3 region is CASSLDGSGTDTQYF. CDR3 nucleotide sequence: TGTGCCAGCAGCTTAGATGGGAGCGGCACAGATACGCAGTATTTT.

This clonotype was seen more than once but under ten times. The chain is built from TRBV18 and TRBJ2-7, with TRBD2 as a possible D gene (7 bases). The V end lost 2 bases, the J end lost 4 bases, and 15 bases lay between the germline ends. Germline V gene lookup returns CDR1 KGHSH and CDR2 LQKENI. The CDR3 sequence is 15 residues long. The CDR3 loop is CASSPATGGRYEQYF. The CDR3 DNA reads TGTGCCAGCTCACCAGCAACCGGGGGGCGTTACGAGCAGTACTTC. Full variable domain (missing parts from reference TRBV18 and TRBJ2-7): NAGVMQNPRHLVRRRGQEARLRCSPMKGHSHVYWYRQLPEEGLKFMVYLQKENIIDESGMPKERFSAEFPKEGPSILRIQQVVRGDSAAYFCASSPATGGRYEQYFGPGTRLTVT.

This clonotype was detected a few times. This chain connects TRBV7-3 to TRBJ2-3; no reliable D call. CDR3 length equals 11 residues. Germline CDR1 and CDR2: SGHTA and FQGTGA. V was clipped by 5 bases and J by 9 bases, with 9 bases between them. The CDR3 coding sequence is TGTGCCAGCAGCACCTCCGGGACGCAGTATTTT. Encoded protein: CASSTSGTQYF.

This clonotype was observed at least ten times. The CDR3 DNA is TGTGCCAGCAGTTTCAGACCGCCGCGGGGCACTGAAGCTTTCTTT. Protein sequence: CASSFRPPRGTEAFF. This sequence joins TRBV12-3 or TRBV12-4 and TRBJ1-1; D is undetermined. V was clipped by 3 bases and J by 4 bases, with 15 bases between them. There are 15 residues in the CDR3.

This clonotype was seen a handful of times. The rearrangement uses TRBV7-6 and TRBJ1-1; no clear D gene. CDR1 is SGHVS and CDR2 is FNYEAQ in the germline V gene. The CDR3 runs to 14 residues. Trimming took off 2 bases at V and 6 bases at J, with 13 bases between the two ends. The CDR3 nucleotides read TGTGCCAGCAGCTTAACCGTGGAACGGGCTGAAGCTTTCTTT. Translating it yields CASSLTVERAEAFF.

The V call is TRBV12-3 or TRBV12-4, the J call TRBJ2-3, with D unclear. The CDR3 extends over 15 amino acids. Trimming cost V 3 bases and J 2 bases, with 12 bases left between them. The CDR3 region is CASSLISWDTDTQYF. Here the CDR3 DNA reads TGTGCCAGCAGTTTGATTTCATGGGACACAGATACGCAGTATTTT.

The sample holds a few counts of this clonotype. The chain couples TRBV5-1 to TRBJ2-7; the D is unclear. The CDR3 runs 14 residues. The V end lost 5 bases, the J end lost 0 bases, and 12 bases lay between the germline ends. Germline V gives CDR1 SGHRS, CDR2 YFSETQ. The CDR3 nucleotides read TGCGCCAGCAGATCAAGCGCTTCCTCCTACGAGCAGTACTTC. It yields the protein CASRSSASSYEQYF.

This clonotype showed up just a few times. V and J are TRBV5-1 and TRBJ1-1; the D is unclear. This CDR3 region has 15 residues. V was clipped by 0 bases and J by 0 bases, with 9 bases between them. CDR1 SGHRS and CDR2 YFSETQ come from the germline V gene. In DNA form, the CDR3 reads TGCGCCAGCAGCTTGGTTGTAGGTATGAACACTGAAGCTTTCTTT. This sequence encodes CASSLVVGMNTEAFF.

CDR3 sequence (DNA): TGTGCCAGCAGCTTACGACTAGCGGGAGCAGATACGCAGTATTTT. Translating it yields CASSLRLAGADTQYF. J is TRBJ2-3 and V is TRBV11-1; 12 nucleotides align to TRBD2. This CDR3 is built from 15 residues. Germline V gives CDR1 SGHAT, CDR2 FQDESV (reference sequence). Trimming removed 2 bases from V and 4 bases from J; junction bases left unmatched: 1.

V usage is TRBV7-8 and J usage is TRBJ1-5, with a weak D call TRBD1 (6 bases). The V end lost 2 bases, the J end lost 0 bases, and 11 bases lay between the germline ends. The germline V gene encodes CDR1 SGHVS and CDR2 FQNEAQ. The CDR3 length is 16 residues. CDR3: CASSLMGAFSNQPQHF. CDR3 nucleotides: TGTGCCAGCAGCTTAATGGGGGCCTTTAGCAATCAGCCCCAGCATTTT.